Listed below are T cell receptor beta chains from one sample, sequenced in a study of cytomegalovirus exposure and HLA in healthy donors. Using immunoSEQ multiplex PCR, the repertoire was profiled, and TCRdb retains in-frame clones only, with some absent. The top ten clones hold about 1.8% of a sample with 130,000 or so clones, about four fifths of them seen once. The sample consisted of PBMCs. The receptor source for this set is a man aged 18-30 years in good health and CMV-seronegative. Each CDR3 is given without its conserved first and last residue.

v_call	j_call	cdr3_aa
TRBV10-3	TRBJ2-7	AISPTGTSYEQY
TRBV6-5	TRBJ1-1	ASSPYQGGAF
TRBV11-2	TRBJ2-3	ASTGGTGQDTQY
TRBV5-5	TRBJ2-1	ASSPGQGFEQF
TRBV5-8	TRBJ2-1	ASTLQAYNEQF
TRBV7-7	TRBJ2-2	ASSFGTGNTGELF
TRBV27	TRBJ2-7	ASSRTSGGAREQY
TRBV9	TRBJ2-3	ASSILAGSADTQY
TRBV5-1	TRBJ2-2	ASDKSNTGELF
TRBV5-1	TRBJ2-5	ASRGGAWQETQY
TRBV13	TRBJ2-5	ASSTTSRGGETQY
TRBV2	TRBJ2-5	ASSAAGGSETQY
TRBV13	TRBJ2-7	ASSLFGGASYEQY
TRBV5-4	TRBJ2-7	ASSSLTSGEQY
TRBV29-1	TRBJ2-7	SVTGAYEQY
TRBV4-3	TRBJ2-3	ASSQEASGVTDTQY
TRBV5-1	TRBJ2-7	ASSLGITGTGGNEQY
TRBV9	TRBJ2-5	ASSGGAQETQY
TRBV7-9	TRBJ2-7	SSSLGQGKHEQY
TRBV11-2	TRBJ1-2	ASSLRPGTGPYGYT
TRBV9	TRBJ1-4	ASSHGQDATTNEKLF
TRBV7-3	TRBJ2-3	ASSLTPGTQY
TRBV2	TRBJ2-7	ASSDPLRGNEQY
TRBV7-8	TRBJ1-2	ASSLYLAGQKTYGYT
TRBV13	TRBJ2-5	ASSSLGVETQY
TRBV27	TRBJ1-2	ASSFRGTGGPSYT
TRBV27	TRBJ1-5	ASSLAGSGQPQH
TRBV4-1	TRBJ2-1	ASSQDRRAGISYNEQF
TRBV10-3	TRBJ2-7	AINRDIRSYEQY
TRBV7-3	TRBJ2-1	ASSAHPGLAMNEQF
TRBV25-1	TRBJ1-2	ASSELSGEKNYGYT
TRBV7-2	TRBJ2-6	ASRRTGSTGSSGANVLT
TRBV29-1	TRBJ2-7	SVAGQSYEQY
TRBV11-2	TRBJ2-1	ASSLDRGLADTGDEQF
TRBV28	TRBJ1-1	ATDDRGGGFTEAF
TRBV12-5	TRBJ2-7	ASGMGQGIREQY
TRBV25-1	TRBJ2-3	ASSATAVLSTDTQY
TRBV6-6	TRBJ2-2	ASGNRGGGELF
TRBV14	TRBJ1-3	ASSQPRGIPGGNTIY
TRBV15	TRBJ2-5	ATSRDASRETQY
TRBV6-5	TRBJ2-7	ASSSTVVCGYEQY
TRBV25-1	TRBJ2-6	ASRFPGANVLT
TRBV27	TRBJ2-2	ASSNLPGIDTGELF
TRBV15	TRBJ1-1	ATSSLFTGIVNTEAF
TRBV5-1	TRBJ2-3	ASSLERGMLFGTRPTRDTQY
TRBV11-2	TRBJ1-3	ASSLGQESSGNTIY
TRBV4-3	TRBJ1-4	ASSQDGRGGNEKLF
TRBV19	TRBJ1-3	ASTQGPGSGNTIY
TRBV11-2	TRBJ2-7	ASSSLQGANEQY
TRBV9	TRBJ1-2	ASSPGTIQGAGGYT
TRBV5-5	TRBJ2-3	ASSLGGDTQY
TRBV6-6	TRBJ2-1	ASSYVDRSSYNEQF
TRBV6-6	TRBJ2-2	ASSYLGGTGELF
TRBV6-5	TRBJ1-1	ASSYGGRKGTEAF
TRBV19	TRBJ2-2	ASLRDTGELF